This is a list of T cell receptor beta chains from one sample in a study of blood T cell repertoires in COVID-19. The repertoire was sequenced with immunoSEQ multiplex PCR; TCRdb's copy has only in-frame clones and lacks some. There are around 280,000 clones in the sample; around 85% occur only once, and about 6.1% lies in the top ten. Sequences were obtained from PBMCs or T cells enriched from blood (not recorded which). These receptors came from a woman aged 35 to 49 who had recovered from COVID-19. The CDR3 runs from the conserved cysteine through the conserved F or W. The order of the fields is D gene, clone size, V gene, J gene, CDR3 DNA, CDR3 protein. The D gene is left open where the match is weak. Clone size, where shown, is once, few, many, or a class for clones that have expanded.

D gene: TRBD1; clone size: .; V gene: TRBV6-6; J gene: TRBJ1-2; CDR3 DNA: TGTGCCAGCAGTTCCCCCCAGGGGGCCCATGGCTACACCTTC; CDR3 protein: CASSSPQGAHGYTF
D gene: TRBD1; clone size: .; V gene: TRBV19; J gene: TRBJ1-1; CDR3 DNA: TGTGCCAGTAGACCAAGAGGACAGGGGGCCACTGAAGCTTTCTTT; CDR3 protein: CASRPRGQGATEAFF
D gene: TRBD1; clone size: .; V gene: TRBV5-6; J gene: TRBJ1-2; CDR3 DNA: TGTGCCAGCAGCCCGGGACAGGGAACTAACTATGGCTACACCTTC; CDR3 protein: CASSPGQGTNYGYTF
D gene: .; clone size: .; V gene: TRBV5-4; J gene: TRBJ2-7; CDR3 DNA: TGTGCCAGCCGCGACTACGAGCAGTACTTC; CDR3 protein: CASRDYEQYF
D gene: TRBD1; clone size: once; V gene: TRBV3-1/TRBV3-2; J gene: TRBJ1-4; CDR3 DNA: TGTGCCAGCAGCCAGGGACAGGGGGTAAAACTGTTTTTT; CDR3 protein: CASSQGQGVKLFF
D gene: TRBD2; clone size: .; V gene: TRBV7-9; J gene: TRBJ2-7; CDR3 DNA: TGTGCCAGCAGCTTAGCGCTCCCAGCGGGGTATCAGCACTTC; CDR3 protein: CASSLALPAGYQHF
D gene: TRBD1; clone size: .; V gene: TRBV14; J gene: TRBJ2-3; CDR3 DNA: TGTGCCAGCAGCCCGTACAGGGGAGATACGCAGTATTTT; CDR3 protein: CASSPYRGDTQYF
D gene: TRBD1; clone size: .; V gene: TRBV5-5; J gene: TRBJ1-2; CDR3 DNA: TGTGCCAGCAGCGGGGGCGGATGGACAGGGATAGGCTACACCTTC; CDR3 protein: CASSGGGWTGIGYTF
D gene: TRBD2; clone size: .; V gene: TRBV18; J gene: TRBJ2-7; CDR3 DNA: TGTGCCAGCTCACCTTCCGGGACTAGCGGAACACCCTACGAGCAGTACTTC; CDR3 protein: CASSPSGTSGTPYEQYF
D gene: .; clone size: .; V gene: TRBV7-2; J gene: TRBJ2-2; CDR3 DNA: TGTGCCAGCAAACTTGGTGTAGGGGCCGGGGAGCTGTTTTTT; CDR3 protein: CASKLGVGAGELFF
D gene: TRBD1; clone size: .; V gene: TRBV19; J gene: TRBJ2-1; CDR3 DNA: TGTGCCAGTAGTACCATACTACAGGGGGCGAAGGTAAATGAGCAGTTCTTC; CDR3 protein: CASSTILQGAKVNEQFF
D gene: TRBD2; clone size: .; V gene: TRBV7-7; J gene: TRBJ2-5; CDR3 DNA: TGTGCTAGCAGCTTAGTGTTTAGCGGGAAGGATCAAGAGACCCAGTACTTC; CDR3 protein: CASSLVFSGKDQETQYF
D gene: TRBD2; clone size: .; V gene: TRBV27; J gene: TRBJ2-7; CDR3 DNA: TGTGCCAGCCAACTCCAACTAGCGGGAGGTTACGAGCAGTACTTC; CDR3 protein: CASQLQLAGGYEQYF
D gene: .; clone size: once; V gene: TRBV24-1; J gene: TRBJ2-3; CDR3 DNA: TGTGCCACCAGTGATTTCGGGAGTCCTGGCACAGATACGCAGTATTTT; CDR3 protein: CATSDFGSPGTDTQYF
D gene: TRBD2; clone size: .; V gene: TRBV14; J gene: TRBJ2-3; CDR3 DNA: TGTGCCAGCAGCCAAGAACCAGCGGGACGCACAGATACGCAGTATTTT; CDR3 protein: CASSQEPAGRTDTQYF
D gene: .; clone size: once; V gene: TRBV3-1/TRBV3-2; J gene: TRBJ2-5; CDR3 DNA: TGTGCCAGCAGCCAAGTTGCCAGGGGGGTAGATGAGACCCAGTACTTC; CDR3 protein: CASSQVARGVDETQYF
D gene: .; clone size: .; V gene: TRBV11-2; J gene: TRBJ2-7; CDR3 DNA: TGTGCCAGCAGCTTAGATCTAACCGGGAGATACGAGCAGTACTTC; CDR3 protein: CASSLDLTGRYEQYF
D gene: TRBD2; clone size: .; V gene: TRBV19; J gene: TRBJ2-1; CDR3 DNA: TGTGCCAGTAGTATGGTCTCTAGCGGGAGCAATGAGCAGTTCTTC; CDR3 protein: CASSMVSSGSNEQFF
D gene: .; clone size: .; V gene: TRBV30; J gene: TRBJ1-1; CDR3 DNA: TGTGCCTGGAGTGATAAGACAGGTCGAAACACTGAAGCTTTCTTT; CDR3 protein: CAWSDKTGRNTEAFF
D gene: .; clone size: .; V gene: TRBV19; J gene: TRBJ2-1; CDR3 DNA: TGTGCCAGTAGTACGACTTACAATGAGCAGTTCTTC; CDR3 protein: CASSTTYNEQFF
D gene: .; clone size: .; V gene: TRBV7-2; J gene: TRBJ1-5; CDR3 DNA: TGTGCCAGCAGCTTACAGGGCAATCAGCCCCAGCATTTT; CDR3 protein: CASSLQGNQPQHF
D gene: .; clone size: .; V gene: TRBV12-3/TRBV12-4; J gene: TRBJ2-7; CDR3 DNA: TGTGCCAGCAGCCCCGGCCTAGACTACGAGCAGTACTTC; CDR3 protein: CASSPGLDYEQYF
D gene: .; clone size: .; V gene: TRBV6-5; J gene: TRBJ1-1; CDR3 DNA: TGTGCCAGCAGTTACTCGCAGGGTAGAAACACTGAAGCTTTCTTT; CDR3 protein: CASSYSQGRNTEAFF
D gene: .; clone size: once; V gene: TRBV3-1/TRBV3-2; J gene: TRBJ2-7; CDR3 DNA: TGTGCCAGCAGCCAAACTGATAACGTGAACGACGAGCAGTACTTC; CDR3 protein: CASSQTDNVNDEQYF
D gene: .; clone size: .; V gene: TRBV7-2; J gene: TRBJ2-1; CDR3 DNA: TGTGCCAGCAGCTTGTTTACGGGGTCAGCAGCGGGTGAGCAGTTCTTC; CDR3 protein: CASSLFTGSAAGEQFF
D gene: .; clone size: .; V gene: TRBV27; J gene: TRBJ1-2; CDR3 DNA: TGTGCCAGCAGTTTATCGCCCCGGTGGAGTAACTATGGCTACACCTTC; CDR3 protein: CASSLSPRWSNYGYTF
D gene: .; clone size: .; V gene: TRBV19; J gene: TRBJ1-2; CDR3 DNA: TGTGCCAGTAGTATCTGGGGGGAGACTGGCTACACCTTC; CDR3 protein: CASSIWGETGYTF
D gene: .; clone size: once; V gene: TRBV5-5; J gene: TRBJ1-5; CDR3 DNA: TGTGCCAGCAGTTCCCTTGAGGCAAGCAATCAGCCCCAGCATTTT; CDR3 protein: CASSSLEASNQPQHF
D gene: .; clone size: .; V gene: TRBV11-3; J gene: TRBJ2-2; CDR3 DNA: TGTGCCAGCAGCTTCAAGGGGCTTGGGGAGCTGTTTTTT; CDR3 protein: CASSFKGLGELFF
D gene: .; clone size: .; V gene: TRBV28; J gene: TRBJ1-2; CDR3 DNA: TGTGCCAGCAGCCCCGGGATTGGTGGCTACACCTTC; CDR3 protein: CASSPGIGGYTF
D gene: .; clone size: .; V gene: TRBV29-1; J gene: TRBJ1-2; CDR3 DNA: TGCAGCGTTGACGGAGAGACCTATGGCTACACCTTC; CDR3 protein: CSVDGETYGYTF
D gene: .; clone size: .; V gene: TRBV30; J gene: TRBJ1-6; CDR3 DNA: TGTGCCTGGAGTGGATCCACAGGGAGAAACTCACCCCTCCACTTT; CDR3 protein: CAWSGSTGRNSPLHF
D gene: .; clone size: .; V gene: TRBV10-1; J gene: TRBJ2-3; CDR3 DNA: TGCGCCAGCAGTGAGGGCAGGAGGGCTAGCACAGATACGCAGTATTTT; CDR3 protein: CASSEGRRASTDTQYF
D gene: .; clone size: .; V gene: TRBV30; J gene: TRBJ1-1; CDR3 DNA: TGTGCCCTTGGGCTGGGGACACGGACTGAAGCTTTCTTT; CDR3 protein: CALGLGTRTEAFF
D gene: TRBD2; clone size: once; V gene: TRBV10-3; J gene: TRBJ2-1; CDR3 DNA: TGTGCCACCTTACCGACTAGCCCTACTCTCAATGAGCAGTTCTTC; CDR3 protein: CATLPTSPTLNEQFF
D gene: .; clone size: few; V gene: TRBV7-3; J gene: TRBJ2-3; CDR3 DNA: TGTGCCAGCAGCGGGCAGGGATTTGACACAGATACGCAGTATTTT; CDR3 protein: CASSGQGFDTDTQYF
D gene: .; clone size: .; V gene: TRBV5-4; J gene: TRBJ2-5; CDR3 DNA: TGTGCCAGCAGCTTAAAAGGGGTAGAGACCCAGTACTTC; CDR3 protein: CASSLKGVETQYF
D gene: .; clone size: .; V gene: TRBV19; J gene: TRBJ1-4; CDR3 DNA: TGTGCCAGTAGTATAAGAGGGTATCAAGAAAAACTGTTTTTT; CDR3 protein: CASSIRGYQEKLFF
D gene: .; clone size: .; V gene: TRBV30; J gene: TRBJ2-3; CDR3 DNA: TGTGCCTGGGCTTACACAGATACGCAGTATTTT; CDR3 protein: CAWAYTDTQYF
D gene: .; clone size: .; V gene: TRBV2; J gene: TRBJ2-7; CDR3 DNA: TGTGCCAGCAGTGATGGGGTAGCGGTCTCGTACGAGCAGTACTTC; CDR3 protein: CASSDGVAVSYEQYF
D gene: .; clone size: .; V gene: TRBV4-3; J gene: TRBJ2-2; CDR3 DNA: TGCGCCAGCAGCCAAGGGGCAGGGTACACCGGGGAGCTGTTTTTT; CDR3 protein: CASSQGAGYTGELFF
D gene: .; clone size: .; V gene: TRBV23-1; J gene: TRBJ1-2; CDR3 DNA: TGCGCCAGCAGTCAATCTCTCTACAGGGTTTCCTATGGCTACACCTTC; CDR3 protein: CASSQSLYRVSYGYTF
D gene: TRBD1; clone size: .; V gene: TRBV7-8; J gene: TRBJ1-3; CDR3 DNA: TGTGCCAGCAGCCCGCGGGACAGGGGGACGGGAAACACCATATATTTT; CDR3 protein: CASSPRDRGTGNTIYF
D gene: .; clone size: .; V gene: TRBV28; J gene: TRBJ2-3; CDR3 DNA: TGTGCCAGCAGCATAGGGGGACACACAGATACGCAGTATTTT; CDR3 protein: CASSIGGHTDTQYF
D gene: .; clone size: .; V gene: TRBV6-5; J gene: TRBJ1-1; CDR3 DNA: TGTGCCAGCAGTTTGACAGGCCGGCTGGACACTGAAGCTTTCTTT; CDR3 protein: CASSLTGRLDTEAFF
D gene: TRBD2; clone size: .; V gene: TRBV2; J gene: TRBJ2-7; CDR3 DNA: TGTGCCAGCAGTGGGGCCGGGACTAGCCGGCTCCATAGCTACGAGCAGTACTTC; CDR3 protein: CASSGAGTSRLHSYEQYF
D gene: .; clone size: .; V gene: TRBV5-1; J gene: TRBJ2-7; CDR3 DNA: TGCGCCAGCAGCCTACAGGGTCCCTACGAGCAGTACTTC; CDR3 protein: CASSLQGPYEQYF
D gene: TRBD2; clone size: .; V gene: TRBV6-6; J gene: TRBJ2-1; CDR3 DNA: TGTGCCAGCAGTTACCCAGCGGGAGCCGACAATGAGCAGTTCTTC; CDR3 protein: CASSYPAGADNEQFF
D gene: .; clone size: .; V gene: TRBV6-5; J gene: TRBJ2-7; CDR3 DNA: TGTGCCAGCAGTTATACAGGCTACGAGCAGTACTTC; CDR3 protein: CASSYTGYEQYF
D gene: TRBD1; clone size: .; V gene: TRBV28; J gene: TRBJ1-3; CDR3 DNA: TGTGCCAGCAGCCGCCCAGGAAGGACAGGGTTCACCCTTTCTGGAAACACCATATATTTT; CDR3 protein: CASSRPGRTGFTLSGNTIYF
D gene: .; clone size: .; V gene: TRBV20-1; J gene: TRBJ1-1; CDR3 DNA: TGCAGCTCCCAGGTGAACACTGAAGCTTTCTTT; CDR3 protein: CSSQVNTEAFF
D gene: .; clone size: .; V gene: TRBV7-2; J gene: TRBJ2-7; CDR3 DNA: TGTGCCAGCAGCTTAGCGAGAGATTACGAGCAGTACTTC; CDR3 protein: CASSLARDYEQYF
D gene: .; clone size: .; V gene: TRBV4-1; J gene: TRBJ2-1; CDR3 DNA: TGCGCCAGCAGCCAAGGACAGCCTAGGGATGAGCAGTTCTTC; CDR3 protein: CASSQGQPRDEQFF
D gene: TRBD1; clone size: .; V gene: TRBV28; J gene: TRBJ2-5; CDR3 DNA: TGTGCCAGCAGTTTTAAAGTTACGAGGGGGCGCGAAGAGACCCAGTACTTC; CDR3 protein: CASSFKVTRGREETQYF
D gene: TRBD1; clone size: .; V gene: TRBV15; J gene: TRBJ2-7; CDR3 DNA: TGTGCCACCAGCATGCGGACCGGGACAGGGGTAGACGAGCAGTACTTC; CDR3 protein: CATSMRTGTGVDEQYF